The clone carrying this T cell receptor (beta chain) was seen ten or more times. Its antigen is still unknown. Using its own MiXCR run on the 5' RACE reads, TCRdb lists one record per CDR3 protein. The data hold about 340,000 distinct CDR3 sequences, with around 4.1% observed a single time. The CDR3 has 13 amino acids. V was clipped by 3 bases and J by 0 bases, with 8 bases between them. Per the germline V gene, CDR1 is DFQATT and CDR2 is SNEGSKA (reference sequence). The data originate from a study of T cells after yellow fever vaccination. General observations from the study: Clones from primary vaccination mostly reappeared after the booster (roughly 95% CD4, about 85% CD8). Any FACS-sorted repertoire could hold abundant clonotypes that contaminate it from the bulk population.

This sequence joins TRBV20-1 and TRBJ1-2; D is unresolved. The source was PBMCs, collected 5 days after the yellow fever booster vaccination. The sequence was obtained from a young man who received the YFV17D yellow fever vaccine. CDR3 coding DNA: TGCAGTGCTAGCTTGGGGACTAACTATGGCTACACCTTC. It yields the protein CSASLGTNYGYTF.